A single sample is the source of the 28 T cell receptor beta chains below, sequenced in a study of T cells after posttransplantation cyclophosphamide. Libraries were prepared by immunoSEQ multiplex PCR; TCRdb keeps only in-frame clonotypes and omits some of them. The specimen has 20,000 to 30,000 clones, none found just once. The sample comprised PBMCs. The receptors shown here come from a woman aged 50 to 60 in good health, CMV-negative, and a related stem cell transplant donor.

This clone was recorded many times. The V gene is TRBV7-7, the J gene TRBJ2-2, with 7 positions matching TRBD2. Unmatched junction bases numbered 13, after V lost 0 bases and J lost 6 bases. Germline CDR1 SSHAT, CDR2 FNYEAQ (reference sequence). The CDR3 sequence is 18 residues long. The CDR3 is CASSLAVWQGGRPGELFF. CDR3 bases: TGTGCCAGCAGCTTAGCGGTCTGGCAGGGAGGGCGTCCCGGGGAGCTGTTTTTT.

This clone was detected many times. This chain's CDR3 is CASSYPTSGGQETQYF. The CDR3 DNA follows: TGTGCCAGCAGTTACCCGACTAGCGGGGGACAAGAGACCCAGTACTTC. The rearrangement joins TRBV6-6 to TRBJ2-5, with 12 bases matching TRBD2. The CDR3 consists of 16 residues. The germline CDR1 and CDR2 sequences are MNHNY and SVGAGI (reference sequence). Trimming took 2 bases from V and 2 from J; bases not matched to a gene: 3.

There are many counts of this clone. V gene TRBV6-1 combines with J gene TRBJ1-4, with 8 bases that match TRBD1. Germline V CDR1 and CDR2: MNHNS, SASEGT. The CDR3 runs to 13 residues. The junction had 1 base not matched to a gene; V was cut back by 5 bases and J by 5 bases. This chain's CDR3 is CASSRDRNEKLFF. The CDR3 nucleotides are TGTGCCAGCAGTAGGGACAGGAATGAAAAACTGTTTTTT.

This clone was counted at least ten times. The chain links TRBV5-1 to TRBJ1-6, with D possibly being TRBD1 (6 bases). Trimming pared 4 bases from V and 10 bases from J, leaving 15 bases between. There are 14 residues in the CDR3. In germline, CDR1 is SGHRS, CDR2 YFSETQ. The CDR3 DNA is TGCGCCAGCAGCCCCGAGGGGGGGAACTCACCCCTCCACTTT. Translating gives CASSPEGGNSPLHF.

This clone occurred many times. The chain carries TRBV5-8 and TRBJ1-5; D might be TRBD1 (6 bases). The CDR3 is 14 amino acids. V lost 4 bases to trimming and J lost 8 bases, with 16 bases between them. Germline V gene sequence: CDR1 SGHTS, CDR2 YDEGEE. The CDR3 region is CASSVPTGFKPQHF. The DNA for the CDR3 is TGTGCCAGCAGCGTCCCCACAGGGTTTAAGCCCCAGCATTTT.

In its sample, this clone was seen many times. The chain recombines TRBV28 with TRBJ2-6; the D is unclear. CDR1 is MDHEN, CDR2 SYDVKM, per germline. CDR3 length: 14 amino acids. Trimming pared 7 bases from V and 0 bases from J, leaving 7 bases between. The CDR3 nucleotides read TGTGCCAGCATGAGCCTCTCTGGGGCCAACGTCCTGACTTTC. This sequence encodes CASMSLSGANVLTF. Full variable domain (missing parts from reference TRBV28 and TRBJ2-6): DVKVTQSSRYLVKRTGEKVFLECVQDMDHENMFWYRQDPGLGLRLIYFSYDVKMKEKGDIPEGYSVSREKKERFSLILESASTNQTSMYLCASMSLSGANVLTFGAGSRLTVL.

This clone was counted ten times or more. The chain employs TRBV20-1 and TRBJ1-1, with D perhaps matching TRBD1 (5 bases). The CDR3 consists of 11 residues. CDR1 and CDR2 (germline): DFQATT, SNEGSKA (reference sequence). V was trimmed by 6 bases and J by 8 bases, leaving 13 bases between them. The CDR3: CSANRQPEAFF. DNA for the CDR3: TGCAGTGCGAATCGACAGCCAGAAGCTTTCTTT.

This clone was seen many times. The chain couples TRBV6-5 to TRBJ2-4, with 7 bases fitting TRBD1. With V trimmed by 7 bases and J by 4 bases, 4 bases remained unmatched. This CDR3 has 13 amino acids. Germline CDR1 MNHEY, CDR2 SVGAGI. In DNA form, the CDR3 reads TGTGCCAGCACGACAGGGAGTAAAAACATTCAGTACTTC. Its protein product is CASTTGSKNIQYF.

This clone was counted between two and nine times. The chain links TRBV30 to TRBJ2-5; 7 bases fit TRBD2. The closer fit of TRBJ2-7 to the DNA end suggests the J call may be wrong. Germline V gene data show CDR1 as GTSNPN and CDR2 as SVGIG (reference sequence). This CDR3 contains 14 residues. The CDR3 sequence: CAWSVPGTNYEQYF. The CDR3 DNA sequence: TGTGCCTGGAGTGTACCCGGGACTAACTACGAGCAGTACTTC.

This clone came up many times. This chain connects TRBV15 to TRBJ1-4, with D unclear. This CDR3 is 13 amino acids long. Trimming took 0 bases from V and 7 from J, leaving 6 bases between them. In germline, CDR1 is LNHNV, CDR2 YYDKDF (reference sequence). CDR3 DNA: TGTGCCACCAGCAGAGATCCGGGTGAAAAACTGTTTTTT. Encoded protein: CATSRDPGEKLFF.

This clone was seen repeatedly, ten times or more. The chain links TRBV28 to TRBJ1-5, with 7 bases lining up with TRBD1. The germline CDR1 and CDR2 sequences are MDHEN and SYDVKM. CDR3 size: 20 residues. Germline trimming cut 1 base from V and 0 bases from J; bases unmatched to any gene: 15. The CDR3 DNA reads TGTGCCAGCAGTTTATTCGGTTTTTCGACAGGGAAATATAGCAATCAGCCCCAGCATTTT. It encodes CASSLFGFSTGKYSNQPQHF. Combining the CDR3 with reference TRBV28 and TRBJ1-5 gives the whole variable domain DVKVTQSSRYLVKRTGEKVFLECVQDMDHENMFWYRQDPGLGLRLIYFSYDVKMKEKGDIPEGYSVSREKKERFSLILESASTNQTSMYLCASSLFGFSTGKYSNQPQHFGDGTRLSIL.

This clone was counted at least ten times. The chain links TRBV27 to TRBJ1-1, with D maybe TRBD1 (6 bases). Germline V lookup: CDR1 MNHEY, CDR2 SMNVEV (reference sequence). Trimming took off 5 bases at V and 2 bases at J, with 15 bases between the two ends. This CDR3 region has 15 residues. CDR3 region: CASSNRQGPNTEAFF. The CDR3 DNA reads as TGTGCCAGCAGTAATCGCCAGGGGCCCAACACTGAAGCTTTCTTT.

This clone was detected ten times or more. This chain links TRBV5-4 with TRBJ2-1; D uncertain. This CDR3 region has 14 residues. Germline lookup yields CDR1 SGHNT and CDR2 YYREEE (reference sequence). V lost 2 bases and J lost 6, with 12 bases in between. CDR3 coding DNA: TGTGCCAGCAGCTTAGAGGCCTCAACCAATGAGCAGTTCTTC. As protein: CASSLEASTNEQFF.

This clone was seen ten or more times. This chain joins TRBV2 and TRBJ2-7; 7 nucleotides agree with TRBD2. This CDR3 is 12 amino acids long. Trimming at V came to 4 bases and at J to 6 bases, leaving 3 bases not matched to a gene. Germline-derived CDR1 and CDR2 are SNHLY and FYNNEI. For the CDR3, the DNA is TGTGCCAGCAGTGGGGACTATTTCGAGCAGTACTTC. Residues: CASSGDYFEQYF.

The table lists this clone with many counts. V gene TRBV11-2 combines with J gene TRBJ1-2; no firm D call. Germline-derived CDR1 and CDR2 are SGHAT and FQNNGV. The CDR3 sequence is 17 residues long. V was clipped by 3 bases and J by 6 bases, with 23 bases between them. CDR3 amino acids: CASSLGGYPTDYNGYTF. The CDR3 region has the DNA TGTGCCAGCAGCTTGGGAGGGTACCCGACCGATTATAATGGCTACACCTTC.

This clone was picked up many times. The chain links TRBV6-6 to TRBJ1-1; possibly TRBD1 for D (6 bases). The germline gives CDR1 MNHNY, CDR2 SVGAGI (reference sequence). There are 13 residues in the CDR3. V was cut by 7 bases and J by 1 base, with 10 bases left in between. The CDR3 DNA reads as TGTGCCAGCACGGGGGGCAGGAACACTGAAGCTTTCTTT. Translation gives CASTGGRNTEAFF.

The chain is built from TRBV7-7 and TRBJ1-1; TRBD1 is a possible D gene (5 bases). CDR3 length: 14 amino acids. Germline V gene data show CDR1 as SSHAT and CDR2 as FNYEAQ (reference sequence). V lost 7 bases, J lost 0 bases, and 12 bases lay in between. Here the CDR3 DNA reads TGTGCCAGCACCCCCCCCAGGGTGAACACTGAAGCTTTCTTT. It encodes CASTPPRVNTEAFF.

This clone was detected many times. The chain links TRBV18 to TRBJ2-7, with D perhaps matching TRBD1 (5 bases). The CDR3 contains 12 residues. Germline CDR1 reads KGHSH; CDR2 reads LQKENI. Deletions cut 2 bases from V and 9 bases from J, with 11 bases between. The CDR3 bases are TGTGCCAGCTCACCAATAGGGGTAGGGCAGTACTTC. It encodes CASSPIGVGQYF. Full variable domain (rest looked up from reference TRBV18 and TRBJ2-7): NAGVMQNPRHLVRRRGQEARLRCSPMKGHSHVYWYRQLPEEGLKFMVYLQKENIIDESGMPKERFSAEFPKEGPSILRIQQVVRGDSAAYFCASSPIGVGQYFGPGTRLTVT.

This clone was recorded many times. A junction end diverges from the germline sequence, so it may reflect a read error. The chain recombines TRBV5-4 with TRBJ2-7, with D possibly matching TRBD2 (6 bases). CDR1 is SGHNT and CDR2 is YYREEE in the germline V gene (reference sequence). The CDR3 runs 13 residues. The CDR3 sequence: CASSLAISGTSSF. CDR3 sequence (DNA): TGTGCCAGCAGCTTGGCCATTAGCGGCACATCCTCTTTC.

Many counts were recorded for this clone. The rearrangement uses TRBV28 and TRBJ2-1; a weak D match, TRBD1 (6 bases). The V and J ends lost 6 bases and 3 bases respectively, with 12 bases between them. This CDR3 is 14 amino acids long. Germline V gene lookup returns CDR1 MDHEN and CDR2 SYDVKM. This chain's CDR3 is CASSPRRGYNEQFF. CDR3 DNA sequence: TGTGCCAGCAGCCCACGCAGGGGCTACAATGAGCAGTTCTTC.

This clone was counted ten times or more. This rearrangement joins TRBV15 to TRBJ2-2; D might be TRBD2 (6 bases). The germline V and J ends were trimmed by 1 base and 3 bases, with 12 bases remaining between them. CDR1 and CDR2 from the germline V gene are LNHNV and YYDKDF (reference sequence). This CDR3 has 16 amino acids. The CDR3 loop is CATSRVGGGHTGELFF. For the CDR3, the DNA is TGTGCCACCAGCAGAGTGGGGGGAGGTCACACCGGGGAGCTGTTTTTT.

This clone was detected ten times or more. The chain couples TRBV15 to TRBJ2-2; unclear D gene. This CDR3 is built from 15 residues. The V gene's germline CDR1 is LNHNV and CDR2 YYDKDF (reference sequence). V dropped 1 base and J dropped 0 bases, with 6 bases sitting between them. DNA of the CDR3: TGTGCCACCAGCAGAGGAGACACGAACACCGGGGAGCTGTTTTTT. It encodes CATSRGDTNTGELFF. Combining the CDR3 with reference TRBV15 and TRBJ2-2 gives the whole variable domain DAMVIQNPRYQVTQFGKPVTLSCSQTLNHNVMYWYQQKSSQAPKLLFHYYDKDFNNEADTPDNFQSRRPNTSFCFLDIRSPGLGDTAMYLCATSRGDTNTGELFFGEGSRLTVL.

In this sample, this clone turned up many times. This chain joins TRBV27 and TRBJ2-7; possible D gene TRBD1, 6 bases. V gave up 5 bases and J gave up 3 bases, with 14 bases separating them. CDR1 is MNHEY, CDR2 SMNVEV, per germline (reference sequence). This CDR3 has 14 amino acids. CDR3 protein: CASSPPGQLYEQYF. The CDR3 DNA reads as TGTGCCAGCAGTCCCCCCGGACAGCTCTACGAGCAGTACTTC.

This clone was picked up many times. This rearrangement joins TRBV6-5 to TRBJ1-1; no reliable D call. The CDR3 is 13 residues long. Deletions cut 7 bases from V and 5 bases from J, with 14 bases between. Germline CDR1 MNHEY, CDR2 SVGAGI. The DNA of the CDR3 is TGTGCCAGCACCACCGCGGGGAAAACTGAAGCTTTCTTT. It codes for CASTTAGKTEAFF.

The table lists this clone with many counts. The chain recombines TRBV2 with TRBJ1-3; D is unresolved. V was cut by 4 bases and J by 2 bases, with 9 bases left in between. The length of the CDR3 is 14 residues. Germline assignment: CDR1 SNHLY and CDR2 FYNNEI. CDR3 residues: CASSVMETGNTIYF. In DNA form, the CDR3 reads TGTGCCAGCAGTGTTATGGAGACTGGAAACACCATATATTTT.

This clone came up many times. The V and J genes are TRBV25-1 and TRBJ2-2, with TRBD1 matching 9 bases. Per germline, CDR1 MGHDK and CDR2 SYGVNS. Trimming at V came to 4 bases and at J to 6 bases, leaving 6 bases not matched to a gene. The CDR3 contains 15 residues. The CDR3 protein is CASSASDRGPGELFF. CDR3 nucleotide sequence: TGTGCCAGCAGTGCCTCGGACAGGGGACCCGGGGAGCTGTTTTTT.

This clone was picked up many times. The chain's CDR3 is CASTNPGQGYGYTF. CDR3 bases: TGTGCCAGCACCAATCCGGGACAGGGCTATGGCTACACCTTC. J is TRBJ1-2 and V is TRBV6-1; 9 bases are a match to TRBD1. V lost 7 bases and J lost 4; bases outside the gene matches: 7. Germline loops: CDR1 MNHNS, CDR2 SASEGT. The CDR3 has 14 amino acids.

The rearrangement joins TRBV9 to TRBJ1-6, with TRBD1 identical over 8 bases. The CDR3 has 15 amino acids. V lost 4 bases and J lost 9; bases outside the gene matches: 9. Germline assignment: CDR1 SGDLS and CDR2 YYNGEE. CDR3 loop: CASSPTDRVGSPLHF. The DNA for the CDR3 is TGTGCCAGCAGCCCAACGGACAGGGTGGGTTCACCCCTCCACTTT. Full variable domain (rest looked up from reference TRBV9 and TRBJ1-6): DSGVTQTPKHLITATGQRVTLRCSPRSGDLSVYWYQQSLDQGLQFLIQYYNGEERAKGNILERFSAQQFPDLHSELNLSSLELGDSALYFCASSPTDRVGSPLHFGNGTRLTVT.